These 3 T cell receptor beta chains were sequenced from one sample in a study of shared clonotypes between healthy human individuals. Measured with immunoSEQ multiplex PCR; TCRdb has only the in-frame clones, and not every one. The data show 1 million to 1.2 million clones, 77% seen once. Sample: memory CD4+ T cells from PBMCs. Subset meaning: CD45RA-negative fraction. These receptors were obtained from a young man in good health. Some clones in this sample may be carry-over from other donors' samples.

CDR3 residues: CASSLAGTGWSEKLFF. The CDR3 DNA reads as TGCGCCAGCAGCTTGGCAGGGACAGGGTGGAGTGAAAAACTGTTTTTT. The V gene is TRBV5-1, the J gene TRBJ1-4; 9 bases map to TRBD1. Per germline, CDR1 SGHRS and CDR2 YFSETQ. V was pared by 0 bases and J by 7 bases, with 7 bases of the junction left unmatched. The CDR3 totals 16 residues.

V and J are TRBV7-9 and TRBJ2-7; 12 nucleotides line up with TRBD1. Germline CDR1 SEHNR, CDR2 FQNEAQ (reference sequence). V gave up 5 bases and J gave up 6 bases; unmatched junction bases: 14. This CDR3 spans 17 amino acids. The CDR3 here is CASSPFTGDRGQREQYF. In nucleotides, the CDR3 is TGTGCCAGCAGCCCCTTCACTGGGGACAGGGGGCAACGCGAGCAGTACTTC.

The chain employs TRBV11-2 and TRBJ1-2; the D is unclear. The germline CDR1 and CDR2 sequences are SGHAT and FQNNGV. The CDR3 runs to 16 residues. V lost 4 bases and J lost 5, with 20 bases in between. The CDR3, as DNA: TGTGCCAGCAGCTCTAACCTGGACTCGAGTAAATATGGCTACACCTTC. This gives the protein CASSSNLDSSKYGYTF.